The source of this TCR beta chain is a study of post-analysis software for immune sequencing data. In the study overall: Multiple sclerosis in the patients followed relapsing-remitting, secondary progressive and progressive-relapsing courses.

For this clonotype: As yet, its antigen is unknown.

cDNA libraries for TCR beta contained unique molecular identifiers. Each batch of about 0.9 to 10 million T cells produced roughly 500,000 cDNA molecules. TCRdb recomputed calls from the PCR reads with MiXCR, one row per CDR3 protein. This table has hundreds of thousands of distinct CDR3 sequences, 55% to 70% appearing once. Broader study findings: Controls showed significantly higher normalized Chao1 diversity than did multiple sclerosis patients.

Sequencing input: blood. This TCR came from a girl aged 2 to 10 with multiple sclerosis.

The CDR3 region has the DNA TGCGCCAGCAGCTCCCCGGGACTAGCGGGAGTTGATACGCAGTATTTT. As protein: CASSSPGLAGVDTQYF. V gene TRBV5-1 combines with J gene TRBJ2-3; 14 positions agree with TRBD2. The V and J ends lost 3 bases and 6 bases, in that order; junction bases with no gene match: 6. Germline V gene lookup returns CDR1 SGHRS and CDR2 YFSETQ. The CDR3 loop spans 16 amino acids.